These 2 T cell receptor beta chains were sequenced from one sample in a study of T cell changes during pregnancy in multiple sclerosis. Some clones are missing from TCRdb's copy, which holds only in-frame ones; the method was immunoSEQ multiplex PCR. The sample holds about 44,000 clones, more than 90% seen once. The sequences come from CD4+ T cells from peripheral blood mononuclear cells, collected in the first trimester of pregnancy. Every receptor here comes from a female donor with multiple sclerosis, enrolled in a pregnancy study.

CDR3 coding DNA: TGTGCCAGCAGCTTCAGGGTGCGGACTAGCGGGAGAGGAGATGAGCAGTTCTTC. Protein sequence: CASSFRVRTSGRGDEQFF. The chain has TRBV11-2 and TRBJ2-1; 13 bases line up with TRBD2. The CDR3 covers 18 residues. V shed 3 bases, J shed 8 bases, and the junction held 13 bases outside the gene matches. Germline V lookup: CDR1 SGHAT, CDR2 FQNNGV.

This chain joins TRBV11-2 and TRBJ2-5; D unresolved. The CDR3 runs 13 residues. The germline V gene encodes CDR1 SGHAT and CDR2 FQNNGV. Between the trimmed V and J ends, which lost 3 bases and 2 bases, there was a span of 7 bases. The CDR3 here is CASSLSGQETQYF. The CDR3 DNA sequence: TGTGCCAGCAGCTTGTCAGGTCAAGAGACCCAGTACTTC.